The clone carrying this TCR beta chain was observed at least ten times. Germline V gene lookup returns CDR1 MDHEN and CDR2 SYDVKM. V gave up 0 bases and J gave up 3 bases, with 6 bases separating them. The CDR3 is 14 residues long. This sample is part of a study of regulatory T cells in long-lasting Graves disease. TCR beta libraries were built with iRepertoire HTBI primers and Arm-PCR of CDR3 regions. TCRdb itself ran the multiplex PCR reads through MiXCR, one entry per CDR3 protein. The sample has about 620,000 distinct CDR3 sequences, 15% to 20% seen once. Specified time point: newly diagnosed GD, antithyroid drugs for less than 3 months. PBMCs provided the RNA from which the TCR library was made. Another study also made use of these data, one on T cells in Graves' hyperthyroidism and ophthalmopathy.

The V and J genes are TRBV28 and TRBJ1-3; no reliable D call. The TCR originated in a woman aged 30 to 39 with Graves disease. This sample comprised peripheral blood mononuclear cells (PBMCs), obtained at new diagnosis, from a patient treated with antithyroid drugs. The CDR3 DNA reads TGTGCCAGCAGTTTATGGGGAGATGGAAACACCATATATTTT. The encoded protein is CASSLWGDGNTIYF.